The following is a T cell receptor beta chain sequence with its context. What antigen it recognizes has not been identified. Qualities for individual bases were not recorded, and no much larger clone is one base off. The record originates from a study of cytotoxic CD8 clonotypes in ibrutinib-treated CLL (dated by TCRdb to the early 2020s). Some background on the complete study: In this cohort, around 14 patients were treatment-naive and approximately 10 were relapsed/refractory, while approximately 18 had unmutated IGHV. Samples averaged around 280,000 productive templates and approximately 100,000 productive rearrangements. Every remission and progressive disease sample was obtained while ibrutinib was still being received by the patients. Partial responses were observed in approximately 24 patients and complete responses in 2; after a median follow-up of around 68 months, remission was maintained in around 14 patients and progression was observed in about twelve. Longitudinal samples were available for about 30% of the roughly 86 trial participants. Cryopreserved peripheral blood mononuclear cells were collected before treatment, at response, and at either disease progression or sustained remission. Response samples were obtained after a median of approximately twelve months of treatment, with a range of roughly 6 to 36 months.

What this sample's time point label stands for: eleven to twelve months on ibrutinib. For TCR beta library preparation, about 2.2 micrograms of genomic DNA were extracted from the cryopreserved PBMCs. Longitudinal blood samples from CLL patients receiving ibrutinib monotherapy were subjected to high-throughput TCR beta sequencing. Patients were enrolled in a phase 2 open-label single-center ibrutinib monotherapy trial. CDR1 and CDR2 are read off the germline V gene as KGHSH and LQKENI. Trimming takes 5 bases from V and 7 bases from J, and the germline ends sit 14 bases apart. The CDR3 runs 13 residues from the cysteine to the phenylalanine. The kept DNA is CDR3 alone, 39 bases in frame from the first base. Overall study outcomes, separate from this receptor: Baseline clonality exceeded that of age-matched healthy donors and correlated strongly with circulating CD8+ T-cell counts. Public clonotypes were rare and either shrank or stayed stable during treatment, and the rise in clonality at ibrutinib response reflected expansion of private clonotypes. Clonality increased at ibrutinib response, stayed stable in sustained remission, and fell back toward baseline at progression. Sustained-remission and progressing patients did not have matched sampling times, and lymph node repertoires were not examined.

On a MiSeq, deep resolution sequencing aimed for a depth between 1 in 1 million and 1 in 200,000 T cells, with each clonotype covered 10x on average. The immunoSEQ hsTCRB Kit was used to generate the TCR beta libraries. On the study's bioinformatics: Data were analyzed with ImmunoSEQ Data Assistant and ImmunoSEQ Analyzer, with V, D and J genes assigned per IMGT definitions. Clonality was computed as one minus normalized Shannon entropy of productive rearrangement frequencies, ranging from 0 to 1. Only overrepresented clonotypes making up at least 0.05% of the repertoire of each patient were included in the public clonotype analysis. More than ten age-matched healthy donor repertoires from immuneACCESS were used as controls for clonality. Imported from immuneACCESS, the table was reduced by TCRdb to in-frame sequences with V and J called. These copies leave out some clones; in studies compared against another copy, an unresolved V gene accounts for under half, and the cause of the remainder is not known. Clone size and the V and J calls come from that table; the DNA yielded D and trimming. The sample contains about 68,000 clones, roughly 72% of them found a single time. Of the sample, around 5.7% falls within the top ten clones.

This sample comprised PBMCs, obtained after 12 months of ibrutinib treatment. The TCR sequence derives from a human donor with chronic lymphocytic leukemia. In this chain, TRBV18 is recombined with TRBJ1-1; a tentative D call is TRBD1 (6 bases match). The CDR3 protein is CASSMGGQSEAFF. The DNA sequence is as follows: TGTGCCAGCTCAATGGGGGGGCAGAGTGAAGCTTTCTTT.